This TCR beta chain was obtained from a study of T cells in Graves' hyperthyroidism and ophthalmopathy. Amplification of TCR beta CDR3 regions used RNA as the template. TCR CDR3 underwent first-round RT-PCR with the HTBI primer set. A single record per CDR3 protein comes from TCRdb applying MiXCR to the multiplex PCR reads. The sample has some 490,000 distinct CDR3 sequences; roughly 16% are singletons. Study-wide points: Ophthalmopathy was predicted by the model a median of roughly 6 months ahead of onset. Clonotypes that were expanded in thyroid above 0.001 mostly appeared in blood too.

V was cut by 5 bases and J by 10 bases, with 16 bases left in between. The CDR3 extends over 13 amino acids. Germline assignment: CDR1 MNHNS and CDR2 SASEGT. This clonotype was recorded at least ten times. Its target is unknown. Among ophthalmopathy patients, the Clinical Activity Score reached at least 3, the NOSPECS grade reached at least 4, and duration remained under 3 months. The sample consisted of blood. This chain joins TRBV6-1 and TRBJ2-3, with D maybe TRBD2 (5 bases). The sequence was collected from a woman aged 30 to 39 with Graves' ophthalmopathy. The CDR3 region is CASSPPNPAAQYF. Here the CDR3 DNA reads TGTGCCAGCAGTCCCCCCAACCCAGCGGCGCAGTATTTT.